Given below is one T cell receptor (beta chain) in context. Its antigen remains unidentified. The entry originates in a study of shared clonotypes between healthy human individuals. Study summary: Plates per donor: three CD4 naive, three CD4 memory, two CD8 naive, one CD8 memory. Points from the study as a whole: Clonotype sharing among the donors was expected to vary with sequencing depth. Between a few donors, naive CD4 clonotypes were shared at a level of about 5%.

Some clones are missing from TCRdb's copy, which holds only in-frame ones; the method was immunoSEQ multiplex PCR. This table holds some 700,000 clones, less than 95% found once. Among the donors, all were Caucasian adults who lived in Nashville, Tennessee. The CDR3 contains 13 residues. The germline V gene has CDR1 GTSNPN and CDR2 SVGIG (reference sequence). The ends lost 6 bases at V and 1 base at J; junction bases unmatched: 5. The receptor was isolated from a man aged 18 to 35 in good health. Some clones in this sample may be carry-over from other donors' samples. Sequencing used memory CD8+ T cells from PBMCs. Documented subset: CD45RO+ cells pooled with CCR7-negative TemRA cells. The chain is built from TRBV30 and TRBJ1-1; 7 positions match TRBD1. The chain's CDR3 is CACLGQPNTEAFF. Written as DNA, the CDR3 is TGTGCCTGTTTGGGACAGCCGAACACTGAAGCTTTCTTT.